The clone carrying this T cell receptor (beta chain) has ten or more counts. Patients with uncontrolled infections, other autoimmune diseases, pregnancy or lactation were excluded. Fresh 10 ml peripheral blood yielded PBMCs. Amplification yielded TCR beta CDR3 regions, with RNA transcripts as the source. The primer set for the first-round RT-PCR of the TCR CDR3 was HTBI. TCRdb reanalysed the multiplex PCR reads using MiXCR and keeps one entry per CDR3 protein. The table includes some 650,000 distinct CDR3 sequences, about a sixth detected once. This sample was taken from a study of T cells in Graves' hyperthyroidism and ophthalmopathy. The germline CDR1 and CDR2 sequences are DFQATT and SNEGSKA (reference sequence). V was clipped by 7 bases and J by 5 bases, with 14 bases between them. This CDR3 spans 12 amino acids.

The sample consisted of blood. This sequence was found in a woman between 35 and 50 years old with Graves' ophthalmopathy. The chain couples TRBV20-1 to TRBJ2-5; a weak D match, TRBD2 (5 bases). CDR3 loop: CSVVELAETQYF. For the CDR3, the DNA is TGCAGTGTCGTAGAGTTAGCGGAGACCCAGTACTTC.